Each of the 6 T cell receptor beta chains below was sequenced from the same sample in a study of graft-versus-host responses after intestinal transplantation. Their recognized antigens are unknown. Repertoires were generated with immunoSEQ multiplex PCR, while TCRdb's copy carries only in-frame clones and drops some. The table shows more than 85,000 clones, with just over 90% occurring only once. The sequencing used unstimulated CD8+ T cells sorted from spleen or lymph node cells, collected before intestinal transplant. These receptors were taken from a human donor who received an intestinal transplant.

V usage is TRBV19 and J usage is TRBJ1-1; 9 nucleotides align to TRBD1. The germline gives CDR1 LNHDA, CDR2 SQIVND (reference sequence). The CDR3 totals 12 residues. With V trimmed by 6 bases and J by 6 bases, 2 bases remained unmatched. DNA of the CDR3: TGTGCCAGTAGGACAGGGGGAGCTGAAGCTTTCTTT. Encoded protein: CASRTGGAEAFF.

As concerns this clone: Other nucleotide sequences from this sample produce the same CDR3. The J gene is TRBJ2-2, the V gene TRBV4-1; D is unclear. V dropped 1 base and J dropped 4 bases, with 4 bases sitting between them. This CDR3 spans 13 amino acids. The germline V gene has CDR1 MGHRA and CDR2 YSYEKL. The CDR3: CASSQGGTGELFF. The CDR3, as DNA: TGCGCCAGCAGCCAAGGGGGCACCGGGGAGCTGTTTTTT.

This chain connects TRBV2 to TRBJ2-7; D call uncertain. The CDR3 is 15 amino acids. Trimming pared 3 bases from V and 3 bases from J, leaving 15 bases between. Per germline, CDR1 SNHLY and CDR2 FYNNEI. The CDR3 sequence: CASSDLSTAGYEQYF. CDR3 bases: TGTGCCAGCAGTGACCTATCTACGGCTGGCTACGAGCAGTACTTC.

Only one count was recorded for this clone. The chain combines TRBV5-1 with TRBJ2-1; D ambiguous. V shed 7 bases and J shed 10 bases, with 18 bases lying between them. This CDR3 contains 13 residues. Germline lookup yields CDR1 SGHRS and CDR2 YFSETQ. The CDR3, as DNA: TGCGCCAGCCACGAACTGGAAGACGGCGAGCAGTTCTTC. As protein: CASHELEDGEQFF.

The chain recombines TRBV6-5 with TRBJ2-7; D perhaps matches TRBD1 (6 bases). V was pared by 6 bases and J by 5 bases, with 11 bases between. CDR1 and CDR2 (germline): MNHEY, SVGAGI. The CDR3 is made up of 12 amino acids. The CDR3 nucleotides are TGTGCCAGCAGCAGGACAGTTAACGAGCAGTACTTC. Residues: CASSRTVNEQYF.

This clone has only one observation. The chain recombines TRBV7-6 with TRBJ1-4; D remains ambiguous. Per the germline V gene, CDR1 is SGHVS and CDR2 is FNYEAQ. The CDR3 is 17 residues long. The V gene lost 2 bases and the J gene lost 3 bases, with 16 bases spanning the gap. DNA of the CDR3: TGTGCCAGCAGCTTATCCGGGCCATATGCGGCTAATGAAAAACTGTTTTTT. Protein: CASSLSGPYAANEKLFF.